A single sample is the source of the 29 T cell receptor beta chains below, sequenced in a study of blood T cell repertoires in COVID-19. Here immunoSEQ multiplex PCR was the method, and the copy in TCRdb shows in-frame clones only, minus some. The data show about 140,000 clones, approximately 80% seen once. The sample comprised peripheral blood. The source is a human donor in a cohort sampled during active COVID-19.

This clone showed up just once. V and J are TRBV7-2 and TRBJ2-7, with a possible D match to TRBD1 (5 bases). CDR3 length: 14 amino acids. V lost 6 bases and J 1 base, leaving 13 bases between the germline ends. Germline loops: CDR1 SGHTA, CDR2 FQGNSA. This CDR3 reads CASSSSGSSYEQYF. The CDR3 DNA is TGTGCCAGCAGTTCATCAGGGTCTTCCTACGAGCAGTACTTC. The whole variable domain, remainder taken from reference TRBV7-2 and TRBJ2-7, is GAGVSQSPSNKVTEKGKDVELRCDPISGHTALYWYRQSLGQGLEFLIYFQGNSAPDKSGLPSDRFSAERTGGSVSTLTIQRTQQEDSAVYLCASSSSGSSYEQYFGPGTRLTVT.

The chain is built from TRBV5-1 and TRBJ2-3; 11 nucleotides match TRBD1. There are 14 residues in the CDR3. V dropped 3 bases and J dropped 5; count of bases not matched to a gene: 2. The germline V gene has CDR1 SGHRS and CDR2 YFSETQ. The DNA for the CDR3 is TGCGCCAGCAGCTCCGGGACAGGGGGAGATACGCAGTATTTT. Protein: CASSSGTGGDTQYF.

V gene TRBV7-2 combines with J gene TRBJ2-5, with TRBD2 matching over 8 bases. The V segment lost 4 bases and the J segment 0 bases; nucleotides outside the gene matches: 1. The CDR3 length is 14 residues. In germline, CDR1 is SGHTA, CDR2 FQGNSA. The CDR3 nucleotides read TGTGCCAGCAGCTCGACTAGCGACCAAGAGACCCAGTACTTC. Translated, it gives CASSSTSDQETQYF.

The rearrangement joins TRBV2 to TRBJ2-1, with D perhaps matching TRBD2 (5 bases). The germline CDR1 and CDR2 sequences are SNHLY and FYNNEI. The CDR3 consists of 14 residues. Trimming took off 6 bases at V and 7 bases at J, with 16 bases between the two ends. CDR3 DNA: TGTGCCAGCAGCCTTACTAGGCCCTTAAATGAGCAGTTCTTC. It codes for CASSLTRPLNEQFF. Full variable domain (rest looked up from reference TRBV2 and TRBJ2-1): EPEVTQTPSHQVTQMGQEVILRCVPISNHLYFYWYRQILGQKVEFLVSFYNNEISEKSEIFDDQFSVERPDGSNFTLKIRSTKLEDSAMYFCASSLTRPLNEQFFGPGTRLTVL.

The CDR3 reads CASSSGNSPLHF. Written as DNA, the CDR3 is TGTGCCAGCAGCTCCGGGAATTCACCCCTCCACTTT. The chain joins TRBV28 to TRBJ1-6, with D unclear. Per germline, CDR1 MDHEN and CDR2 SYDVKM. Deletions cut 6 bases from V and 7 bases from J, with 7 bases between. The CDR3 totals 12 residues.

The chain is built from TRBV9 and TRBJ2-1, with D perhaps TRBD2 (7 bases). This CDR3 is 16 amino acids long. V shed 1 base and J shed 0 bases, with 11 bases lying between them. Germline CDR1 SGDLS, CDR2 YYNGEE. CDR3 loop: CASSVRGGGSYNEQFF. In DNA, the CDR3 is TGTGCCAGCAGCGTAAGAGGGGGGGGCTCCTACAATGAGCAGTTCTTC. Variable domain in full (rest from reference TRBV9 and TRBJ2-1): DSGVTQTPKHLITATGQRVTLRCSPRSGDLSVYWYQQSLDQGLQFLIQYYNGEERAKGNILERFSAQQFPDLHSELNLSSLELGDSALYFCASSVRGGGSYNEQFFGPGTRLTVL.

The chain uses TRBV27 and TRBJ2-7; D gene ambiguous. CDR1 is MNHEY and CDR2 is SMNVEV in the germline V gene (reference sequence). Trimming took off 2 bases at V and 2 bases at J, with 10 bases between the two ends. This CDR3 is 14 amino acids long. CDR3 in amino acids: CASSLAQYAYEQYF. Written as DNA, the CDR3 is TGTGCCAGCAGTTTAGCCCAGTACGCCTACGAGCAGTACTTC.

The chain couples TRBV6-2 or TRBV6-3 to TRBJ2-7; 12 nucleotides match TRBD2. The CDR3 has 15 amino acids. The J segment lost 7 bases and the V segment lost 7 bases, leaving 11 bases of the junction unmatched. Per germline, CDR1 MNHEY and CDR2 SVGEGT. CDR3 bases: TGTGCCAGCACCCCTAGCGGGAGGGCCAGCCAGGAGCAGTACTTC. As protein: CASTPSGRASQEQYF.

The CDR3 sequence is CASSAGGTGIGNTIYF. The CDR3 nucleotides are TGTGCCAGCAGTGCAGGCGGGACAGGGATAGGAAACACCATATATTTT. This sequence joins TRBV6-1 and TRBJ1-3, with TRBD1 matching 9 bases. Germline lookup yields CDR1 MNHNS and CDR2 SASEGT. The CDR3 consists of 16 residues. V lost 4 bases, J lost 4 bases, and 8 bases stayed unmatched.

This clone was seen more than once but under ten times. As DNA, the CDR3 is TGTGCCAGCACCCCTCGGACTAGCTTCGACGAGCAGTACTTC. Translation gives CASTPRTSFDEQYF. The J gene is TRBJ2-7, the V gene TRBV6-2 or TRBV6-3, with 8 bases identical to TRBD2. Trimming took 7 bases from V and 5 from J; bases not matched to a gene: 10. Germline loops: CDR1 MNHEY, CDR2 SVGEGT. The CDR3 totals 14 residues.

V usage is TRBV5-1 and J usage is TRBJ2-5, with 9 bases fitting TRBD2. V was clipped by 4 bases and J by 0 bases; unmatched bases: 4. The CDR3 totals 15 residues. From germline, CDR1 is SGHRS and CDR2 YFSETQ. DNA for the CDR3: TGCGCCAGCAGCCGGAGCGGGAGGCACCAAGAGACCCAGTACTTC. This translates into CASSRSGRHQETQYF.

The V and J genes are TRBV28 and TRBJ2-7; 9 bases are a match to TRBD2. The germline CDR1 and CDR2 sequences are MDHEN and SYDVKM. This CDR3 spans 17 amino acids. The V and J ends lost 3 bases and 7 bases, in that order; junction bases with no gene match: 16. The CDR3 spells CASSLPPMGGRASEQYF. The CDR3 DNA follows: TGTGCCAGCAGTTTGCCCCCGATGGGCGGGAGGGCCTCTGAGCAGTACTTC.

The gene calls are TRBV7-3 and TRBJ2-2; the D gene is possibly TRBD1 (6 bases). The length of the CDR3 is 16 residues. Germline V gene sequence: CDR1 SGHTA, CDR2 FQGTGA. Deletions cut 5 bases from V and 4 bases from J, with 17 bases between. This CDR3 reads CASSLQGPPGTGELFF. CDR3 bases: TGTGCCAGCAGCCTACAGGGACCCCCGGGCACCGGGGAGCTGTTTTTT. Together with reference TRBV7-3 and TRBJ2-2, the CDR3 gives the full variable domain: GAGVSQTPSNKVTEKGKYVELRCDPISGHTALYWYRQSLGQGPEFLIYFQGTGAADDSGLPNDRFFAVRPEGSVSTLKIQRTERGDSAVYLCASSLQGPPGTGELFFGEGSRLTVL.

The rearrangement links TRBV6-2 or TRBV6-3 to TRBJ1-5; 10 nucleotides agree with TRBD1. There are 18 residues in the CDR3. Per germline, CDR1 MNHEY and CDR2 SVGEGT. The ends lost 5 bases at V and 0 bases at J; junction bases unmatched: 10. The CDR3 region has the DNA TGTGCCAGCAGTGTAACGGACAGGGGGAGCTATAGCAATCAGCCCCAGCATTTT. Encoded protein: CASSVTDRGSYSNQPQHF.

This chain links TRBV5-4 with TRBJ2-3; maybe TRBD2 (6 bases). From germline, CDR1 is SGHNT and CDR2 YYREEE (reference sequence). This CDR3 region has 17 residues. V lost 2 bases, J lost 1 base, and 17 bases lay in between. This chain's CDR3 is CASSFGGGVLGTDTQYF. The CDR3, as DNA: TGTGCCAGCAGCTTTGGGGGAGGAGTTTTGGGCACAGATACGCAGTATTTT.

V is TRBV4-3 and J is TRBJ1-5, with a tentative D call TRBD1 (6 bases). Trimming cost V 0 bases and J 4 bases, with 10 bases left between them. Germline V lookup: CDR1 LGHNA, CDR2 YSLEER. The CDR3 runs to 15 residues. In DNA, the CDR3 is TGCGCCAGCAGCCAAGATACAGGGCGAAATCAGCCCCAGCATTTT. Its protein is CASSQDTGRNQPQHF.

This chain links TRBV5-4 with TRBJ2-3; 10 nucleotides align to TRBD2. The CDR3 totals 16 residues. Germline CDR1 reads SGHNT; CDR2 reads YYREEE (reference sequence). V was clipped by 1 base and J by 6 bases; unmatched bases: 8. The CDR3 bases are TGTGCCAGCAGCTTGAGGGCCCTAGCGGGAGTCGATACGCAGTATTTT. Protein product: CASSLRALAGVDTQYF.

The chain uses TRBV27 and TRBJ2-7; D is possibly TRBD2 (6 bases). The length of the CDR3 is 14 residues. Trimming pared 6 bases from V and 3 bases from J, leaving 15 bases between. Germline loops: CDR1 MNHEY, CDR2 SMNVEV (reference sequence). CDR3 nucleotide sequence: TGTGCCAGCAGCTGGGACTTAACCCTCTACGAGCAGTACTTC. The encoded protein is CASSWDLTLYEQYF.

The rearrangement uses TRBV6-1 and TRBJ1-3; D is undetermined. This CDR3 is 16 amino acids long. Trimming cost V 3 bases and J 1 base, with 13 bases left between them. Per germline, CDR1 MNHNS and CDR2 SASEGT. CDR3 protein: CASSDRWERSGNTIYF. For the CDR3, the DNA is TGTGCCAGCAGTGATCGGTGGGAGCGATCTGGAAACACCATATATTTT.

This clone has just one count. The chain carries TRBV3-1 (or the pseudogene TRBV3-2) and TRBJ1-2; D is uncertain. The length of the CDR3 is 15 residues. V gave up 2 bases and J gave up 2 bases, with 12 bases separating them. Germline assignment: CDR1 LGHDT and CDR2 YNNKEL (reference sequence). The CDR3 coding sequence is TGTGCCAGCAGCCAACGGGAACGAGGGAACTATGGCTACACCTTC. Translation gives CASSQRERGNYGYTF.

The chain recombines TRBV24-1 with TRBJ2-7, with 7 positions matching TRBD1. CDR3 length equals 21 residues. From germline, CDR1 is KGHDR and CDR2 SFDVKD. J gave up 2 bases and V 0 bases, and 21 bases lay outside the gene matches. Written as DNA, the CDR3 is TGTGCCACCAGTGATTTGGGTTGCCGGGACAGACTCCCTCATAAGACCTACGAGCAGTACTTC. Its translation is CATSDLGCRDRLPHKTYEQYF.

The rearrangement links TRBV28 to TRBJ2-1; D remains ambiguous. Germline V gives CDR1 MDHEN, CDR2 SYDVKM. The CDR3 runs to 14 residues. V gave up 2 bases and J gave up 3 bases, with 8 bases separating them. CDR3 loop: CASSLTLLYNEQFF. CDR3 DNA sequence: TGTGCCAGCAGTTTAACACTACTCTACAATGAGCAGTTCTTC.

CDR3 coding DNA: TGTGCCAGCAGCGTAGGGCAGGGGGACTCTGGAAACACCATATATTTT. It encodes CASSVGQGDSGNTIYF. The rearrangement joins TRBV9 to TRBJ1-3, with TRBD1 matching 7 bases. The V gene end was trimmed by 0 bases and the J gene end by 0 bases; junction bases not matched to a gene: 3. In germline, CDR1 is SGDLS, CDR2 YYNGEE. The length of the CDR3 is 16 residues. The complete variable domain, with remaining parts taken from reference TRBV9 and TRBJ1-3, reads DSGVTQTPKHLITATGQRVTLRCSPRSGDLSVYWYQQSLDQGLQFLIQYYNGEERAKGNILERFSAQQFPDLHSELNLSSLELGDSALYFCASSVGQGDSGNTIYFGEGSWLTVV.

This chain uses TRBV28 with TRBJ2-7; D possibly corresponds to TRBD1 (6 bases). The V and J ends lost 2 bases and 5 bases respectively, with 16 bases between them. Germline V CDR1 and CDR2: MDHEN, SYDVKM. This CDR3 comprises 15 residues. In DNA form, the CDR3 reads TGTGCCAGCAGTTTACTCCAGGGGCCTCTAGACGAGCAGTACTTC. This codes for CASSLLQGPLDEQYF.

The V call is TRBV6-5, the J call TRBJ1-5; unclear D gene. Trimming took 7 bases from V and 5 from J, leaving 9 bases between them. The germline gives CDR1 MNHEY, CDR2 SVGAGI. The length of the CDR3 is 12 residues. The CDR3 DNA follows: TGTGCCAGCAAGGAGGGTGATCAGCCCCAGCATTTT. Translation gives CASKEGDQPQHF.

The CDR3 loop is CASRLTGIQETQYF. For the CDR3, the DNA is TGTGCCAGCAGACTAACAGGAATCCAAGAGACCCAGTACTTC. The chain couples TRBV2 to TRBJ2-5; perhaps TRBD1 as D (5 bases). The V and J ends lost 6 bases and 1 base respectively, with 12 bases between them. In germline, CDR1 is SNHLY, CDR2 FYNNEI. CDR3 length: 14 residues.

V usage is TRBV18 and J usage is TRBJ1-3; the match to TRBD1 covers 8 bases. Germline V lookup: CDR1 KGHSH, CDR2 LQKENI. The CDR3 is 18 amino acids. V was pared by 2 bases and J by 0 bases, with 9 bases of the junction left unmatched. CDR3 loop: CASSPTGTGVYSGNTIYF. CDR3 in DNA: TGTGCCAGCTCACCAACAGGGACAGGCGTCTACTCTGGAAACACCATATATTTT.

This chain uses TRBV24-1 with TRBJ2-7; 9 bases align to TRBD2. The CDR3 totals 15 residues. In germline, CDR1 is KGHDR, CDR2 SFDVKD. V shed 5 bases, J shed 6 bases, and the junction held 10 bases outside the gene matches. For the CDR3, the DNA is TGTGCCACCAGTGGGTCGGGACTAGCTCTGACCGAGCAGTACTTC. Translation: CATSGSGLALTEQYF.

This clone was counted between two and nine times. The chain recombines TRBV28 with TRBJ2-5; 14 bases match TRBD2. CDR1 is MDHEN, CDR2 SYDVKM, per germline. The CDR3 extends over 16 amino acids. The J segment lost 1 base and the V segment lost 6 bases, leaving 4 bases of the junction unmatched. CDR3 amino acids: CASSLTSGRAQETQYF. The CDR3 DNA reads TGTGCCAGCAGCCTGACTAGCGGGAGGGCCCAAGAGACCCAGTACTTC.